This TCR beta chain was captured by sequencing in a study of blood T cells in healthy people across ages. Across the whole study: Template-switching capture recovered about one barcoded beta molecule per two T cells. Study results and caveats: The study found more naive CD4+ cells and higher diversity in long-lived than aged donors.

Concerning this clonotype: Its specificity is unknown.

Germline loops: CDR1 MGHRA, CDR2 YSYEKL. The CDR3 length is 15 residues. A second PCR of roughly 7 to 11 cycles used a sample-barcoded 5' primer and a J-beta primer mix. The authors tagged each cDNA molecule using a template-switch adaptor with 12 random nucleotides. TCRdb analysed the 5' RACE reads with MiXCR anew, one entry per CDR3 protein. This repertoire shows hundreds of thousands of distinct CDR3 sequences, roughly 60% found once; its top ten account for around 20%. Source material: blood. The receptor was derived from a man aged 30-40 years in good health. V and J are TRBV4-1 and TRBJ2-5; TRBD2 might be the D (5 bases). The closer fit of TRBJ2-7 to the DNA end suggests the J call may be wrong. This CDR3 reads CASRQFGELDGEQYF. The CDR3 DNA reads TGCGCCAGCAGACAATTCGGGGAACTAGATGGCGAGCAGTACTTC.